What follows describes a single T cell receptor beta chain. Reverse transcription of about 0.45 to 1 ug RNA was performed with random hexamers. TCRdb reprocessed the immunoSEQ multiplex PCR reads via MiXCR and lists one record per CDR3 protein. The top ten clones hold over 0.095% of a sample with approximately 280,000 distinct CDR3 sequences, around 83% of them seen once. The germline CDR1 and CDR2 sequences are SQVTM and ANQGSEA. The CDR3 sequence is 13 residues long. V shed 6 bases and J shed 0 bases, with 12 bases lying between them. This sample is part of a study of CD8 T cells in Susac syndrome. The specimen sequenced was CD8+ T cells from PBMCs. This chain uses TRBV29-1 with TRBJ2-7, with D tentatively TRBD2 (5 bases). The clonotype originates from a human donor with multiple sclerosis. The CDR3 region has the DNA TGCAGCGTGCGGACTTCTCTCTCCTACGAGCAGTACTTC. This gives the protein CSVRTSLSYEQYF.